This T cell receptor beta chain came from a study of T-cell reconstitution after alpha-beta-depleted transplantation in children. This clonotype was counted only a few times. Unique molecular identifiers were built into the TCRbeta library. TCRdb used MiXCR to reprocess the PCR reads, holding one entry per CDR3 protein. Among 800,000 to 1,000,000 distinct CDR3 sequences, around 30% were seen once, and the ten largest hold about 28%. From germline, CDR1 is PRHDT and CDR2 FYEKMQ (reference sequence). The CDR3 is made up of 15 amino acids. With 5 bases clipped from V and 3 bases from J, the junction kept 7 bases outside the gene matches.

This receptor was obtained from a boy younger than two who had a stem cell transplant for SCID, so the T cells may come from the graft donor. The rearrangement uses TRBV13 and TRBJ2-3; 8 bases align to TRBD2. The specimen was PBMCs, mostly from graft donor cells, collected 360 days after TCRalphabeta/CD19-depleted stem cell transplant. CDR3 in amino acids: CASSPSGGFTDTQYF. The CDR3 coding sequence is TGTGCCAGCAGCCCCAGCGGGGGATTTACAGATACGCAGTATTTT.